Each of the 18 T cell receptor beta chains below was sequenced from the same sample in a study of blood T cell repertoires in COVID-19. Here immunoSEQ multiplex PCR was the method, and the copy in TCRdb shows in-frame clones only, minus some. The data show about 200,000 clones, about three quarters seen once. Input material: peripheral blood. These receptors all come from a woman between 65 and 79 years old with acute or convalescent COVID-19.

CDR3 nucleotides: TGTGCCAGCAGCCCGACAGGGCCTCAACTCACAGATACGCAGTATTTT. This encodes CASSPTGPQLTDTQYF. V is TRBV7-3 and J is TRBJ2-3, with 7 bases fitting TRBD1. The germline V gene has CDR1 SGHTA and CDR2 FQGTGA. The CDR3 runs 16 residues. With V trimmed by 5 bases and J by 2 bases, 10 bases remained unmatched.

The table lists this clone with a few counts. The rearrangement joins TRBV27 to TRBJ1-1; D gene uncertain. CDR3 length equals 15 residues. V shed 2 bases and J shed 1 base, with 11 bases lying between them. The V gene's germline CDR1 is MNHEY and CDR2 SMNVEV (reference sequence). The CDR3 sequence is CASSLGWNRNTEAFF. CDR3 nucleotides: TGTGCCAGCAGTTTAGGTTGGAACAGGAACACTGAAGCTTTCTTT.

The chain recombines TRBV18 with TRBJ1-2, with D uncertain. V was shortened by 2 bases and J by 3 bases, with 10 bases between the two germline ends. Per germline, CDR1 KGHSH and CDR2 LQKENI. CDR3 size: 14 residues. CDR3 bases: TGTGCCAGCTCACCAGACGGACTCTACTATGGCTACACCTTC. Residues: CASSPDGLYYGYTF.

The CDR3 region is CASSVGLAGYIHEQYF. The CDR3 coding sequence is TGTGCCAGCAGCGTGGGACTAGCGGGCTATATCCACGAGCAGTACTTC. The chain links TRBV7-8 to TRBJ2-7, with 12 positions matching TRBD2. CDR3 size: 16 residues. V lost 5 bases to trimming and J lost 5 bases; unmatched junction nucleotides: 10. Germline V CDR1 and CDR2: SGHVS, FQNEAQ.

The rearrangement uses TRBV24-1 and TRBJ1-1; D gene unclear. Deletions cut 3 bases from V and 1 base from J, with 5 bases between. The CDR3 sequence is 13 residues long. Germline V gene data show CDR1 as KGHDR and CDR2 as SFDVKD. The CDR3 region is CATSDPRNTEAFF. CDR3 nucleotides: TGTGCCACCAGTGATCCCAGGAACACTGAAGCTTTCTTT.

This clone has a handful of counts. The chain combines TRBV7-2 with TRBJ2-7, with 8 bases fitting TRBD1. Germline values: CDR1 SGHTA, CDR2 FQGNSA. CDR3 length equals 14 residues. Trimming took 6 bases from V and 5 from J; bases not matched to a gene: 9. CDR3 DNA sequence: TGTGCCAGCAGTTCCAGGGGGCTCCGGGACGAGCAGTACTTC. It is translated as CASSSRGLRDEQYF.

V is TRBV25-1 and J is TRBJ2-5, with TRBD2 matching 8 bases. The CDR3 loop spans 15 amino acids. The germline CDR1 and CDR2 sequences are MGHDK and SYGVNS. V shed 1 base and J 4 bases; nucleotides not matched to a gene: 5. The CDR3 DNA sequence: TGTGCCAGCAGTGAATTAAGCGGGAGCCGAGAGACCCAGTACTTC. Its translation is CASSELSGSRETQYF.

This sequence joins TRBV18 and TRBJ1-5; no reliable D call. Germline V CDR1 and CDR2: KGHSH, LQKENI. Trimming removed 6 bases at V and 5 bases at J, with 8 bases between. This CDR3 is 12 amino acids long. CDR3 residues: CASSMRDQPQHF. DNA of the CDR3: TGTGCCAGCTCCATGAGAGATCAGCCCCAGCATTTT.

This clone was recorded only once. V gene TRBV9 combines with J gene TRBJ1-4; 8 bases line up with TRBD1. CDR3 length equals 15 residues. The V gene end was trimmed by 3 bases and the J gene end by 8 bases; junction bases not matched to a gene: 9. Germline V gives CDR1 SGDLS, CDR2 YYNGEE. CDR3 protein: CASSETGDAREKLFF. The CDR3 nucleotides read TGTGCCAGCAGCGAGACAGGGGACGCGCGCGAAAAACTGTTTTTT.

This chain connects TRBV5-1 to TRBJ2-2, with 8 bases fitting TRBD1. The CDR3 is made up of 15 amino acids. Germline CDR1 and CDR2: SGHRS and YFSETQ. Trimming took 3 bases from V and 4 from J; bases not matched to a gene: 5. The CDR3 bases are TGCGCCAGCAGCTCTGACAGGGGATTCACCGGGGAGCTGTTTTTT. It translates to CASSSDRGFTGELFF. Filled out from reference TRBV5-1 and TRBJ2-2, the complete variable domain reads KAGVTQTPRYLIKTRGQQVTLSCSPISGHRSVSWYQQTPGQGLQFLFEYFSETQRNKGNFPGRFSGRQFSNSRSEMNVSTLELGDSALYLCASSSDRGFTGELFFGEGSRLTVL.

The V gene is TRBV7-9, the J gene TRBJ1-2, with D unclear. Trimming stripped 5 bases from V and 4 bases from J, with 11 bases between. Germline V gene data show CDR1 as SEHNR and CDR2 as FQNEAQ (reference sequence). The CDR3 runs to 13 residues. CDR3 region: CASSPVELYGYTF. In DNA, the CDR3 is TGTGCCAGCAGCCCCGTCGAACTCTATGGCTACACCTTC.

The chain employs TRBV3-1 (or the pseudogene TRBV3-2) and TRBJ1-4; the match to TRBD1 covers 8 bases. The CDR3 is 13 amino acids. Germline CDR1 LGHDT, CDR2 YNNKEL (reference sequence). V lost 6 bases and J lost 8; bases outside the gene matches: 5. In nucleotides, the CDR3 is TGTGCCAGCAGTGACAGGGGCCGAGAAAAACTGTTTTTT. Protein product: CASSDRGREKLFF.

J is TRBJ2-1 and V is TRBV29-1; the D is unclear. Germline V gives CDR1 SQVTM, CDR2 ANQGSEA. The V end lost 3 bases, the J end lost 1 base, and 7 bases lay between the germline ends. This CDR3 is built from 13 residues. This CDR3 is CSVDRGSYNEQFF. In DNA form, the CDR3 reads TGCAGCGTTGATAGAGGATCCTACAATGAGCAGTTCTTC.

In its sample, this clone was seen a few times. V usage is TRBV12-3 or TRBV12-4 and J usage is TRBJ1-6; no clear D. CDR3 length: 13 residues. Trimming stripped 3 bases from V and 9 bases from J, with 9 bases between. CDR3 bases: TGTGCCAGCAGTTTCGGGAGTGGTTCACCCCTCCACTTT. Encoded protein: CASSFGSGSPLHF.

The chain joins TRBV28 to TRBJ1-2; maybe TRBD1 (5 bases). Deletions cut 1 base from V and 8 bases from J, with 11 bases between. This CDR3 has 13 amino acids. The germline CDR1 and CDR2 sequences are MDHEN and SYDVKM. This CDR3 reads CASSLSAGQGYTF. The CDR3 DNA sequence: TGTGCCAGCAGTTTATCGGCAGGGCAAGGCTACACCTTC.

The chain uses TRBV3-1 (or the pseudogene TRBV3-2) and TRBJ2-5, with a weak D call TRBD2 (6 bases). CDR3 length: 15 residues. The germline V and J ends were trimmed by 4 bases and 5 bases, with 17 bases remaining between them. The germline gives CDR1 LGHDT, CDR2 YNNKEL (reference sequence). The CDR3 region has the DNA TGTGCCAGCAGCCCCCCGGACTACCGAGGTGAGACCCAGTACTTC. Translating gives CASSPPDYRGETQYF.

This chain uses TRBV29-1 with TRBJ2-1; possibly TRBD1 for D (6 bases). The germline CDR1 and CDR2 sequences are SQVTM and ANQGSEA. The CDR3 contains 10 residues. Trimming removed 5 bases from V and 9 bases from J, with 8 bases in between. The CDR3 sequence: CSVRTVEQFF. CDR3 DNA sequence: TGCAGCGTTAGGACAGTTGAGCAGTTCTTC.

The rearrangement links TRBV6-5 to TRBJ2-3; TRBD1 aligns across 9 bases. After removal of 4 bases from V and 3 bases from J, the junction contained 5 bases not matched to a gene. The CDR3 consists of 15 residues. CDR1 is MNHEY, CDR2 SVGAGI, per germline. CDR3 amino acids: CASSSDRGGTDTQYF. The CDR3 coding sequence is TGTGCCAGCAGTTCGGACAGGGGAGGAACAGATACGCAGTATTTT.